One sample yielded the 17 T cell receptor beta chains listed below, sequenced in a study of T-cell reconstitution after alpha-beta-depleted transplantation in children. Unique molecular identifiers were used to barcode this TCRbeta library. TCRdb re-called the PCR reads through MiXCR, storing one row per CDR3 protein. This sample carries 700,000 or so distinct CDR3 sequences, 10% to 15% of them seen once, and the ten largest clones take 0.79%. Here the sequenced sample was PBMCs, taken before TCRalphabeta/CD19-depleted stem cell transplant. These receptors all come from a girl aged 2 to 10 with congenital amegakaryocytic thrombocytopenia, due to receive a stem cell transplant.

This clonotype has a count of ten or more. The V gene is TRBV5-1, the J gene TRBJ2-3; 9 positions agree with TRBD1. Trimming removed 2 bases from V and 4 bases from J; junction bases left unmatched: 8. Germline loops: CDR1 SGHRS, CDR2 YFSETQ. This CDR3 has 16 amino acids. CDR3 DNA sequence: TGCGCCAGCAGCTTACAGGGGGCACCTAGTCCAGATACGCAGTATTTT. Residues: CASSLQGAPSPDTQYF.

This clonotype was detected ten times or more. The J gene is TRBJ2-7, the V gene TRBV9; D ambiguous. V dropped 7 bases and J dropped 0 bases, with 14 bases sitting between them. Germline assignment: CDR1 SGDLS and CDR2 YYNGEE. The CDR3 runs to 14 residues. CDR3 in amino acids: CASAPAAYSYEQYF. The CDR3 DNA is TGTGCCAGCGCCCCAGCTGCATACTCCTACGAGCAGTACTTC.

A remark on this clonotype: At one end the junction does not follow the germline gene, possibly because of a read error. The CDR3 nucleotides are TGCGCCAGCAGCTTAGAGGGCTACGAGCAGTCCTTC. Protein: CASSLEGYEQSF. The rearrangement uses TRBV5-1 and TRBJ2-7; perhaps TRBD2 as D (5 bases). Per germline, CDR1 SGHRS and CDR2 YFSETQ. CDR3 size: 12 residues.

This chain uses TRBV28 with TRBJ2-5; 9 positions agree with TRBD1. In germline, CDR1 is MDHEN, CDR2 SYDVKM. CDR3 length equals 15 residues. Trimming took 5 bases from V and 5 from J; bases not matched to a gene: 9. CDR3 DNA: TGTGCCAGCAGTCTACAGGGGGCAGGGCTGGAGACCCAGTACTTC. Encoded protein: CASSLQGAGLETQYF.

This clonotype has at least ten counts. V gene TRBV7-8 combines with J gene TRBJ2-4; D is unresolved. Trimming stripped 1 base from V and 7 bases from J, with 11 bases between. This CDR3 is 14 amino acids long. CDR1 and CDR2 (germline): SGHVS, FQNEAQ. CDR3 protein: CASSLESLMNIQYF. DNA of the CDR3: TGTGCCAGCAGCTTAGAGTCACTAATGAACATTCAGTACTTC.

This clonotype showed up many times. This rearrangement joins TRBV29-1 to TRBJ2-3; the D is unclear. Germline V gives CDR1 SQVTM, CDR2 ANQGSEA. V dropped 3 bases and J dropped 0 bases, with 1 base sitting between them. The CDR3 contains 11 residues. CDR3 bases: TGCAGCGTTGAGAGCACAGATACGCAGTATTTT. This encodes CSVESTDTQYF.

Concerning this clonotype itself: This clone may be a read error of a much larger clone one base away. The chain uses TRBV20-1 and TRBJ1-4; 9 nucleotides match TRBD1. In germline, CDR1 is DFQATT, CDR2 SNEGSKA (reference sequence). The CDR3 has 16 amino acids. CDR3 amino acids: CCARGQGGSPNEKLFF. For the CDR3, the DNA is TGCTGTGCCCGGGGACAGGGTGGTTCTCCTAATGAAAAACTGTTTTTT.

This clonotype has a count of ten or more. The chain has TRBV20-1 and TRBJ1-5, with D unclear. This CDR3 contains 10 residues. V dropped 6 bases and J dropped 7 bases, with 7 bases sitting between them. Germline V CDR1 and CDR2: DFQATT, SNEGSKA (reference sequence). CDR3 amino acids: CSATFQPQHF. The DNA for the CDR3 is TGCAGTGCCACCTTCCAGCCCCAGCATTTT.

This chain joins TRBV5-1 and TRBJ2-5, with 10 bases fitting TRBD2. Germline V CDR1 and CDR2: SGHRS, YFSETQ. This CDR3 contains 16 residues. V lost 3 bases to trimming and J lost 5 bases; unmatched junction nucleotides: 10. The DNA for the CDR3 is TGCGCCAGCAGCTCCCGACGACTAGCGGGTTGGGAGACCCAGTACTTC. It encodes CASSSRRLAGWETQYF.

This clonotype was counted at least ten times. This chain joins TRBV29-1 and TRBJ2-5; 7 nucleotides agree with TRBD2. V lost 8 bases to trimming and J lost 5 bases; unmatched junction nucleotides: 2. Germline CDR1 SQVTM, CDR2 ANQGSEA. This CDR3 contains 10 residues. In DNA form, the CDR3 reads TGCAGCTCGCGGGGGGAGACCCAGTACTTC. Amino acids: CSSRGETQYF.

Only a few counts were recorded for this clonotype. The V call is TRBV7-6, the J call TRBJ2-1; no firm D call. Trimming removed 3 bases at V and 7 bases at J, with 10 bases between. Germline assignment: CDR1 SGHVS and CDR2 FNYEAQ. The CDR3 runs 13 residues. CDR3 coding DNA: TGTGCCAGCAGCTTCGGGTGGATGAATGAGCAGTTCTTC. Its protein is CASSFGWMNEQFF.

This clonotype was detected many times. Germline is not matched at one junction end, which may reflect a read error. The V gene is TRBV20-1, the J gene TRBJ2-1, with D uncertain. This CDR3 contains 11 residues. Looked up from germline, CDR1 is DFQATT and CDR2 is SNEGSKA (reference sequence). The CDR3 reads CSARASDEQFF. The CDR3 DNA reads as TGCAGTGCCAGAGCTAGTGATGAGCAGTTCTTC.

This clonotype was observed a handful of times. The chain combines TRBV7-7 with TRBJ2-2; tentative D call: TRBD2 (5 bases). V shed 5 bases and J shed 3 bases, with 19 bases lying between them. Germline CDR1 reads SSHAT; CDR2 reads FNYEAQ (reference sequence). The CDR3 has 17 residues. The CDR3 loop is CASSPEGDGWDTGELFF. The CDR3 DNA sequence: TGTGCCAGCAGCCCAGAGGGTGATGGGTGGGACACCGGGGAGCTGTTTTTT. Looking up the rest from reference TRBV7-7 and TRBJ2-2 gives the full variable domain: GAGVSQSPRYKVTKRGQDVTLRCDPISSHATLYWYQQALGQGPEFLTYFNYEAQPDKSGLPSDRFSAERPEGSISTLTIQRTEQRDSAMYRCASSPEGDGWDTGELFFGEGSRLTVL.

This clonotype turned up a few times. V is TRBV29-1 and J is TRBJ2-5; D may be TRBD1 (6 bases). The CDR3 totals 14 residues. Germline V gene lookup returns CDR1 SQVTM and CDR2 ANQGSEA. V lost 7 bases to trimming and J lost 3 bases, with 18 bases between them. CDR3 sequence reads: CSARQVSREETQYF. The CDR3 DNA follows: TGCAGCGCAAGACAGGTGTCCCGGGAAGAGACCCAGTACTTC.

This clonotype was detected ten times or more. This chain uses TRBV28 with TRBJ2-7; D gene unclear. Germline V gives CDR1 MDHEN, CDR2 SYDVKM. Trimming pared 7 bases from V and 3 bases from J, leaving 22 bases between. The CDR3 is 16 residues long. This CDR3 reads CASNSPQTDLGYEQYF. CDR3 nucleotides: TGTGCCAGCAATTCCCCTCAAACAGATCTCGGCTACGAGCAGTACTTC.

V and J are TRBV30 and TRBJ2-4; 7 bases align to TRBD1. Germline-derived CDR1 and CDR2 are GTSNPN and SVGIG (reference sequence). The junction had 11 bases not matched to a gene; V was cut back by 2 bases and J by 7 bases. The CDR3 is made up of 15 amino acids. The chain's CDR3 is CAWSQTDRVLNIQYF. For the CDR3, the DNA is TGTGCCTGGAGTCAAACTGACAGGGTTCTGAACATTCAGTACTTC.

The chain uses TRBV6-1 and TRBJ2-1, with TRBD2 matching over 11 bases. Germline assignment: CDR1 MNHNS and CDR2 SASEGT. The V and J ends lost 8 bases and 6 bases, in that order; junction bases with no gene match: 12. The CDR3 contains 16 residues. CDR3: CASDTVAGGPVNEQFF. CDR3 bases: TGTGCCAGCGACACCGTAGCGGGAGGGCCGGTCAATGAGCAGTTCTTC.